The 3 T cell receptor beta chains given below trace back to one sample, sequenced in a study of T cell responses to AZD1222 COVID-19 vaccine. Repertoires were generated with immunoSEQ multiplex PCR, while TCRdb's copy carries only in-frame clones and drops some. The profile shows 95,000 to 150,000 clones, over 75% of them singletons. This sample comprised peripheral blood, obtained on day 0 of AZD1222 vaccination. These receptors were obtained from an adult in good health.

This chain uses TRBV19 with TRBJ2-3, with 9 bases that match TRBD1. Germline loops: CDR1 LNHDA, CDR2 SQIVND (reference sequence). The CDR3 loop spans 13 amino acids. J gave up 5 bases and V 6 bases, and 3 bases lay outside the gene matches. CDR3 coding DNA: TGTGCCAGTAGGGGACAGGGTGAAGATACGCAGTATTTT. This gives the protein CASRGQGEDTQYF. The full variable domain, in which reference TRBV19 and TRBJ2-3 provide the parts outside the CDR3, is DGGITQSPKYLFRKEGQNVTLSCEQNLNHDAMYWYRQDPGQGLRLIYYSQIVNDFQKGDIAEGYSVSREKKESFPLTVTSAQKNPTAFYLCASRGQGEDTQYFGPGTRLTVL.

This chain links TRBV10-3 with TRBJ1-3; D perhaps matches TRBD1 (5 bases). The CDR3 spans 17 residues. V was pared by 4 bases and J by 0 bases, with 16 bases between. Germline lookup yields CDR1 ENHRY and CDR2 SYGVKD. The CDR3 coding sequence is TGTGCCATCAGTGGCCGCGACAGAGACTCCTCTGGAAACACCATATATTTT. The encoded protein is CAISGRDRDSSGNTIYF.

The rearrangement uses TRBV7-9 and TRBJ1-5; 7 bases agree with TRBD1. Germline V gene sequence: CDR1 SEHNR, CDR2 FQNEAQ (reference sequence). The CDR3 sequence is 16 residues long. V was pared by 3 bases and J by 2 bases, with 7 bases of the junction left unmatched. As DNA, the CDR3 is TGTGCCAGCAGCTTTTGGACAGGATCGGGCAATCAGCCCCAGCATTTT. This codes for CASSFWTGSGNQPQHF.